These 27 T cell receptor beta chains were sequenced from one sample in a study of regulatory T cells in long-lasting Graves disease. This sample's time point: newly diagnosed GD, antithyroid drugs for less than 3 months. The TCR library used RNA extracted from PBMCs. Assembly of TCR beta libraries relied on iRepertoire HTBI primers together with Arm-PCR of CDR3 regions. TCRdb re-analysed the multiplex PCR reads in MiXCR, keeping a single row per CDR3 protein. Of about 240,000 distinct CDR3 sequences in the sample, just over 20% are singletons; the top ten hold approximately 15%. Sequenced here: peripheral blood mononuclear cells (PBMCs), sampled at new diagnosis, from a patient treated with antithyroid drugs. The receptors were gathered from a female donor with Graves disease.

This clonotype was counted only a few times. A much larger clone lies one base from this, so it may be a read error. The J gene is TRBJ2-5, the V gene TRBV3-1; D might be TRBD1 (5 bases). Germline CDR1 LGHDT, CDR2 YNNKEL (reference sequence). The CDR3 has 13 amino acids. The CDR3, as DNA: TGTGCCGGCAGCCAAGGGGCCTCGGGGACCCAGTACTTC. This encodes CAGSQGASGTQYF.

In the case of this clonotype: Since a much larger clone is just one base distant, this may be a read error. No conserved phenylalanine or tryptophan ends this CDR3, so it is likely a read error. The chain joins TRBV4-3 to TRBJ1-6, with unresolved D. The CDR3 totals 14 residues. V was cut by 0 bases and J by 7 bases, with 7 bases left in between. The germline gives CDR1 LGHNA, CDR2 YSLEER. The CDR3 reads CASSQDRRNSPLHL. DNA of the CDR3: TGCGCCAGCAGCCAAGACAGGAGGAATTCACCCCTCCACCTT.

This clonotype was detected ten times or more. The chain couples TRBV29-1 to TRBJ2-5, with D perhaps TRBD1 or TRBD2 (5 bases each). The germline gives CDR1 SQVTM, CDR2 ANQGSEA. V dropped 0 bases and J dropped 1 base, with 9 bases sitting between them. This CDR3 has 14 amino acids. The CDR3 sequence is CSVEDSGLQETQYF. CDR3 DNA: TGCAGCGTTGAAGACTCGGGGCTCCAAGAGACCCAGTACTTC.

Ten or more counts support this clonotype. This rearrangement joins TRBV18 to TRBJ1-2, with a possible D match to TRBD1 (6 bases). Per germline, CDR1 KGHSH and CDR2 LQKENI. The CDR3 runs to 15 residues. V lost 3 bases, J lost 4 bases, and 15 bases lay in between. The CDR3 spells CASSPSRGQSYGYTF. CDR3 coding DNA: TGTGCCAGCTCACCCTCCAGGGGCCAGAGCTATGGCTACACCTTC.

This clonotype was found many times. The chain employs TRBV27 and TRBJ1-6; TRBD1 agrees at 7 bases. The CDR3 spans 14 residues. Germline assignment: CDR1 MNHEY and CDR2 SMNVEV (reference sequence). Unmatched junction bases numbered 7, after V lost 8 bases and J lost 6 bases. As DNA, the CDR3 is TGTGCCAGCTCAATCGGGACAGTTAATTCACCCCTCCACTTT. It yields the protein CASSIGTVNSPLHF.

This clonotype was seen ten or more times. The chain couples TRBV5-8 to TRBJ1-1, with TRBD1 identical over 7 bases. This CDR3 comprises 12 residues. Germline CDR1 reads SGHTS; CDR2 reads YDEGEE. J was trimmed by 10 bases and V by 4 bases; bases with no gene match: 7. DNA for the CDR3: TGTGCCAGCAGCCAGACAGGGAGGGGAGCTTTCTTT. Translated, it gives CASSQTGRGAFF.

The table lists this clonotype with a few counts. This chain connects TRBV19 to TRBJ2-7; 7 positions agree with TRBD2. Germline assignment: CDR1 LNHDA and CDR2 SQIVND (reference sequence). The V segment lost 6 bases and the J segment 3 bases; nucleotides outside the gene matches: 8. This CDR3 has 14 residues. CDR3 sequence: CASSPTPGGYEQYF. The DNA of the CDR3 is TGTGCCAGTAGCCCTACGCCGGGGGGCTACGAGCAGTACTTC.

This clonotype turned up a few times. The chain joins TRBV28 to TRBJ1-4; D is uncertain. V was shortened by 7 bases and J by 6 bases, with 12 bases between the two germline ends. The CDR3 length is 13 residues. In germline, CDR1 is MDHEN, CDR2 SYDVKM. CDR3 sequence: CASKGRNDEKLFF. CDR3 DNA sequence: TGTGCCAGCAAAGGCAGGAACGATGAAAAACTGTTTTTT.

This clonotype was recorded a few times. This rearrangement joins TRBV11-2 to TRBJ2-2; D gene uncertain. Trimming stripped 5 bases from V and 9 bases from J, with 13 bases between. Germline values: CDR1 SGHAT, CDR2 FQNNGV. The CDR3 is made up of 13 amino acids. The CDR3 spells CASSPLLSRELFF. The CDR3 region has the DNA TGTGCCAGCAGCCCACTCCTATCCCGGGAGCTGTTTTTT.

The sample holds a few counts of this clonotype. This sequence joins TRBV4-1 and TRBJ2-7; D not certain. This CDR3 is built from 14 residues. V gave up 4 bases and J gave up 7 bases, with 17 bases separating them. CDR1 and CDR2 (germline): MGHRA, YSYEKL. The CDR3 nucleotides read TGCGCCAGCAGCCCCGGGCCCCCCTTTCGAGAGCAGTACTTC. Its translation is CASSPGPPFREQYF.

This clonotype was seen ten or more times. V and J are TRBV6-4 and TRBJ1-1; maybe TRBD1 (6 bases). This CDR3 spans 15 amino acids. CDR1 and CDR2 (germline): MRHNA, SNTAGT. The V gene lost 5 bases and the J gene lost 1 base, with 14 bases spanning the gap. The CDR3 loop reads CASSRSGDKNTEAFF. CDR3 nucleotide sequence: TGTGCCAGCAGTAGGTCCGGGGACAAGAACACTGAAGCTTTCTTT.

This clonotype has just a few counts. The chain combines TRBV7-7 with TRBJ2-5, with D possibly being TRBD1 or TRBD2 (5 bases each). The length of the CDR3 is 14 residues. Germline V gene data show CDR1 as SSHAT and CDR2 as FNYEAQ (reference sequence). Trimming left V 5 bases short and J 2 bases short, with 12 bases between. CDR3 coding DNA: TGTGCCAGCAGCCGAGGGGCGGTTCAAGAGACCCAGTACTTC. Translating gives CASSRGAVQETQYF.

This clonotype was counted ten times or more. The J gene is TRBJ1-3, the V gene TRBV7-9; 10 nucleotides align to TRBD1. The CDR3 totals 15 residues. J lost 2 bases, V lost 5 bases, and 3 bases had no gene match. CDR1 and CDR2 (germline): SEHNR, FQNEAQ (reference sequence). CDR3: CASSGGQGAGNTIYF. The DNA of the CDR3 is TGTGCCAGCAGCGGAGGACAGGGGGCTGGAAACACCATATATTTT. The whole variable domain, filled in from reference TRBV7-9 and TRBJ1-3, reads DTGVSQNPRHKITKRGQNVTFRCDPISEHNRLYWYRQTLGQGPEFLTYFQNEAQLEKSRLLSDRFSAERPKGSFSTLEIQRTEQGDSAMYLCASSGGQGAGNTIYFGEGSWLTVV.

This clonotype was picked up many times. The rearrangement joins TRBV5-5 to TRBJ2-7, with 9 bases that match TRBD1. This CDR3 contains 15 residues. The ends lost 3 bases at V and 4 bases at J; junction bases unmatched: 8. CDR1 and CDR2 (germline): SGHKS, YYEKEE (reference sequence). The CDR3 coding sequence is TGTGCCAGCAGCTCCGGGACAGGGTCTAGATACGAGCAGTACTTC. Translation: CASSSGTGSRYEQYF. The full variable domain, in which reference TRBV5-5 and TRBJ2-7 provide the parts outside the CDR3, is DAGVTQSPTHLIKTRGQQVTLRCSPISGHKSVSWYQQVLGQGPQFIFQYYEKEERGRGNFPDRFSARQFPNYSSELNVNALLLGDSALYLCASSSGTGSRYEQYFGPGTRLTVT.

This clonotype came up many times. The chain joins TRBV7-9 to TRBJ1-1; D may be TRBD1 (6 bases). Trimming removed 3 bases from V and 5 bases from J, with 16 bases in between. Germline assignment: CDR1 SEHNR and CDR2 FQNEAQ (reference sequence). This CDR3 has 15 amino acids. CDR3 loop: CASSFLTRGSTEAFF. CDR3 nucleotides: TGTGCCAGCAGCTTTCTCACCAGGGGAAGTACTGAAGCTTTCTTT.

This clonotype has only a few counts. This sequence joins TRBV29-1 and TRBJ2-1; tentatively, D is TRBD1 or TRBD2 (5 bases each). The CDR3 spans 15 residues. V was trimmed by 6 bases and J by 0 bases, leaving 15 bases between them. Per germline, CDR1 SQVTM and CDR2 ANQGSEA. The chain's CDR3 is CSVRGGSSSYNEQFF. The CDR3 DNA is TGCAGCGTCCGGGGCGGATCCAGCTCCTACAATGAGCAGTTCTTC.

The V call is TRBV7-9, the J call TRBJ1-2; 8 nucleotides line up with TRBD1. The CDR3 loop spans 14 amino acids. The V and J ends lost 2 bases and 6 bases, in that order; junction bases with no gene match: 5. The germline V gene encodes CDR1 SEHNR and CDR2 FQNEAQ (reference sequence). The CDR3 loop is CASSLRPGGDGYTF. The CDR3 bases are TGTGCCAGCAGCTTACGGCCAGGGGGCGATGGCTACACCTTC.

As regards this clonotype: A much larger clone differs from this one at a single base, so this may be a read error. The chain couples TRBV5-5 to TRBJ2-7; D perhaps matches TRBD2 (5 bases). The CDR3 is 14 amino acids. Germline CDR1 SGHKS, CDR2 YYEKEE (reference sequence). CDR3 nucleotides: TGCGCCAGCAGCTTGGAGGCGACGACCTACGAGCAGTACTTC. It codes for CASSLEATTYEQYF.

About this clonotype itself: This may come from a read error, since a much larger clone is one base off. V and J are TRBV6-1 and TRBJ1-2; 7 bases fit TRBD1. The CDR3 runs 12 residues. Trimming took 10 bases from V and 3 from J; bases not matched to a gene: 5. Germline assignment: CDR1 MNHNS and CDR2 SASEGT. The DNA of the CDR3 is TGTGCCACCGGACAGGCTTACTATGGCTACACCTTC. Protein product: CATGQAYYGYTF.

The chain recombines TRBV4-1 with TRBJ1-5; D is possibly TRBD1 (6 bases). This CDR3 has 16 residues. CDR1 is MGHRA and CDR2 is YSYEKL in the germline V gene. The V gene lost 0 bases and the J gene lost 4 bases, with 13 bases spanning the gap. The CDR3 DNA follows: TGCGCCAGCAGCCAAGATCTTGGGGGGGCAAATCAGCCCCAGCATTTT. Protein: CASSQDLGGANQPQHF.

This clonotype was picked up many times. V gene TRBV7-3 combines with J gene TRBJ2-7, with 7 bases aligning to TRBD2. V was pared by 5 bases and J by 2 bases, with 6 bases of the junction left unmatched. The CDR3 is made up of 14 amino acids. Germline CDR1 and CDR2: SGHTA and FQGTGA. CDR3 DNA sequence: TGTGCCAGCAGCCCGGAACGGGGGGCCTACGAGCAGTACTTC. Its protein product is CASSPERGAYEQYF.

This clonotype was counted at least ten times. The chain recombines TRBV6-2 or TRBV6-3 with TRBJ2-2; D might be TRBD1 (5 bases). Trimming removed 0 bases at V and 1 base at J, with 6 bases between. This CDR3 is built from 15 residues. Germline-derived CDR1 and CDR2 are MNHEY and SVGEGT. The CDR3 region is CASSYSGENTGELFF. CDR3 bases: TGTGCCAGCAGTTACTCAGGGGAGAACACCGGGGAGCTGTTTTTT.

The sample holds many counts of this clonotype. The rearrangement joins TRBV10-3 to TRBJ2-3; the D gene is possibly TRBD1 (5 bases). The CDR3 runs 14 residues. CDR1 and CDR2 from the germline V gene are ENHRY and SYGVKD. V was clipped by 11 bases and J by 0 bases, with 15 bases between them. The CDR3 protein is CALSDGASTDTQYF. CDR3 bases: TGTGCCCTCTCTGATGGGGCTAGCACAGATACGCAGTATTTT.

This clonotype appeared a few times. The chain combines TRBV25-1 with TRBJ1-6; D uncertain. The V and J ends lost 1 base and 14 bases respectively, with 9 bases between them. From germline, CDR1 is MGHDK and CDR2 SYGVNS. CDR3 size: 12 residues. CDR3 loop: CASSEWETTLHF. The DNA for the CDR3 is TGTGCCAGCAGTGAATGGGAGACCACCCTCCACTTT.

This clonotype turned up a few times. A read error may explain this, as a much larger clone is one base away. J is TRBJ2-7 and V is TRBV5-1; 9 bases map to TRBD1. V lost 3 bases and J lost 3; bases outside the gene matches: 10. Germline assignment: CDR1 SGHRS and CDR2 YFSETQ. CDR3 length: 16 residues. CDR3 amino acids: CASSSGSETGGYEQYF. CDR3 coding DNA: TGCGCCAGCAGCTCGGGGTCCGAGACAGGGGGCTACGAGCAGTACTTC.

To note about this clonotype: A much larger clone is a single base away; this may be a read error. The chain combines TRBV6-9 with TRBJ1-4; D is unresolved. The CDR3 extends over 14 amino acids. V lost 3 bases to trimming and J lost 6 bases, with 11 bases between them. CDR1 is MNHGY and CDR2 is SVAAGI in the germline V gene. As DNA, the CDR3 is TGTGCCAGCAGTTACGCGAATTTGGATGAAAAACTGTTTTTT. Its translation: CASSYANLDEKLFF.

This clonotype appeared many times. The chain has TRBV5-6 and TRBJ1-2; the match to TRBD1 covers 7 bases. Per germline, CDR1 SGHDT and CDR2 YYEEEE. V shed 0 bases, J shed 5 bases, and the junction held 7 bases outside the gene matches. CDR3 length: 15 residues. CDR3 sequence (DNA): TGTGCCAGCAGCTTGGGACGCACAGGGGTTTATGGCTACACCTTC. This sequence encodes CASSLGRTGVYGYTF.